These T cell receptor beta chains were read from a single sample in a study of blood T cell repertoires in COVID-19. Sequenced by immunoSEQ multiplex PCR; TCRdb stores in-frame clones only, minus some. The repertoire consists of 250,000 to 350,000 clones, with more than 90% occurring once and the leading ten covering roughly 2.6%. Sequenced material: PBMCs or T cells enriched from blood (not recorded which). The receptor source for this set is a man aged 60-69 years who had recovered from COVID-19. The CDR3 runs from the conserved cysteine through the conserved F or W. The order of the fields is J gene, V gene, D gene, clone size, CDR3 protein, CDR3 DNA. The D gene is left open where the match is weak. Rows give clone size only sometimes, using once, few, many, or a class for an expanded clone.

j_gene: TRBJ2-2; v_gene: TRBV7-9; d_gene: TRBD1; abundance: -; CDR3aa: CASSASGTGSSGELFF; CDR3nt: TGTGCCAGCAGCGCGTCCGGGACAGGGTCTTCCGGGGAGCTGTTTTTT
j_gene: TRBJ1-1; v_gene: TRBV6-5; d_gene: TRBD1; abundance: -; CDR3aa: CASSWDRGQNTEAFF; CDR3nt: TGTGCCAGCAGTTGGGACAGGGGGCAGAACACTGAAGCTTTCTTT
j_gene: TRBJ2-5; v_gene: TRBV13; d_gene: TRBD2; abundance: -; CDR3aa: CASSISGGQETQYF; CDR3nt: TGTGCCAGCAGCATTAGCGGGGGTCAAGAGACCCAGTACTTC
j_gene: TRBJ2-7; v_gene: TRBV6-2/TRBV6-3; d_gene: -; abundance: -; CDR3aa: CASSPRYEQYF; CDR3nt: TGTGCCAGCAGCCCCAGATACGAGCAGTACTTC
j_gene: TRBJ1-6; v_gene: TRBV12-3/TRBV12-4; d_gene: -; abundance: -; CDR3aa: CASRAGGNSPLHF; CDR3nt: TGTGCCAGCAGGGCAGGAGGTAATTCACCCCTCCACTTT
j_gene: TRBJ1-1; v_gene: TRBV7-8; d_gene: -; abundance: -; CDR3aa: CASALGMNTEAFF; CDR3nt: TGTGCATCAGCCCTCGGGATGAACACTGAAGCTTTCTTT
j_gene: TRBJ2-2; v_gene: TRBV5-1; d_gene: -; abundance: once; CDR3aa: CASRMRENTGELFF; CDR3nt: TGCGCCAGCAGGATGCGCGAGAACACCGGGGAGCTGTTTTTT
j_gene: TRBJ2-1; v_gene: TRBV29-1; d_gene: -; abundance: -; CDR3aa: CSVQGGEDNEQFF; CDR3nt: TGCAGCGTTCAGGGAGGAGAGGACAATGAGCAGTTCTTC
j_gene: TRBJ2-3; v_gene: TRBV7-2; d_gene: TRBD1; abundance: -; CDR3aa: CASSLVQGATDTQYF; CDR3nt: TGTGCCAGCAGCTTAGTACAGGGGGCGACAGATACGCAGTATTTT
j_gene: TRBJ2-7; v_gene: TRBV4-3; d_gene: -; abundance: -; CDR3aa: CASSQDMEFSYEQYF; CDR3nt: TGCGCCAGCAGCCAAGATATGGAGTTCTCCTACGAGCAGTACTTC
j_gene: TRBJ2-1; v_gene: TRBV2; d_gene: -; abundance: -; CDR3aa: CAWRDNEQFF; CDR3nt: TGTGCTTGGCGGGACAATGAGCAGTTCTTC
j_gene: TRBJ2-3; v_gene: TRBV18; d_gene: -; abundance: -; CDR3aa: CASSPPYRVPKDTQYF; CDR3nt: TGTGCCAGCTCACCACCTTACAGGGTCCCGAAAGATACGCAGTATTTT
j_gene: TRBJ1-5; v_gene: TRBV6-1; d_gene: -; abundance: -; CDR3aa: CASSDSTRNQPQHF; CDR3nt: TGTGCCAGCAGTGATTCCACTAGAAATCAGCCCCAGCATTTT
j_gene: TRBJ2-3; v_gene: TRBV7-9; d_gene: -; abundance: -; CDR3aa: CASSFPWALDQGTQYF; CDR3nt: TGTGCCAGCAGCTTCCCCTGGGCATTAGATCAAGGTACGCAGTATTTT
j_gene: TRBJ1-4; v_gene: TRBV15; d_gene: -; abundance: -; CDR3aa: CATSRDRGTATNEKLFF; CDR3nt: TGTGCCACCAGCAGAGATCGAGGAACGGCAACTAATGAAAAACTGTTTTTT
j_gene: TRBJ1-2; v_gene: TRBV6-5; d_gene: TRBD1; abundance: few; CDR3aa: CASSYDRGAGYTF; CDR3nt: TGTGCCAGCAGTTACGACAGGGGAGCTGGCTACACCTTC
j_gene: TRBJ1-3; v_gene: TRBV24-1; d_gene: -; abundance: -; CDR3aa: CATSATAGNTIYF; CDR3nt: TGTGCCACCAGTGCAACGGCTGGAAACACCATATATTTT
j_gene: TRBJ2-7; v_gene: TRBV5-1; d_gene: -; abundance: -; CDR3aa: CANRTRDYEQYF; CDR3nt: TGCGCCAACAGAACCAGGGATTACGAGCAGTACTTC
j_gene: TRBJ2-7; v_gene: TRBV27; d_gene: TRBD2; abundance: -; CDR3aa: CASSSRGAGEHEQYF; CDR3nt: TGTGCCAGCAGTTCGCGAGGGGCGGGGGAGCACGAGCAGTACTTC
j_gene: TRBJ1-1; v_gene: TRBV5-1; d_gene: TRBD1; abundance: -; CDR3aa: CASSLAGTGWNTEAFF; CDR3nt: TGCGCCAGCAGCCTGGCCGGGACAGGATGGAACACTGAAGCTTTCTTT
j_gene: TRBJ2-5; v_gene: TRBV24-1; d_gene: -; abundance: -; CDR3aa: CATSESGVKTQYF; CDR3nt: TGTGCCACCAGTGAGTCAGGGGTAAAGACCCAGTACTTC
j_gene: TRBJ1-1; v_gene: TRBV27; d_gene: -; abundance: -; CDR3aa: CASSYTPGRLNTEAFF; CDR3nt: TGTGCCAGCAGTTACACCCCCGGGAGGCTGAACACTGAAGCTTTCTTT
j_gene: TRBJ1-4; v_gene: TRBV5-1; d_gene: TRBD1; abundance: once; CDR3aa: CASSLSGTEEKLFF; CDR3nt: TGCGCCAGCAGCTTGTCCGGGACAGAGGAAAAACTGTTTTTT
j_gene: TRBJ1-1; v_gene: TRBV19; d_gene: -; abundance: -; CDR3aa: CASLSRTSNTEAFF; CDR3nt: TGTGCCAGTCTAAGTCGGACTTCGAACACTGAAGCTTTCTTT
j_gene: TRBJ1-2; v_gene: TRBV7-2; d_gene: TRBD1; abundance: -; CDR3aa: CASSPGTGKYGYTF; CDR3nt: TGTGCCAGCAGCCCCGGGACAGGGAAGTATGGCTACACCTTC
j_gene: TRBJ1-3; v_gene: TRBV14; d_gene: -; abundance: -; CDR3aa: CASSQEGRQSSGNTIYF; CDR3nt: TGTGCCAGCAGCCAAGAGGGCCGACAGAGCTCTGGAAACACCATATATTTT
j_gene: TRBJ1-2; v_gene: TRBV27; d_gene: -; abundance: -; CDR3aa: CASSRDKSYGYTF; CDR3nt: TGTGCCAGCAGCCGGGACAAGAGCTATGGCTACACCTTC
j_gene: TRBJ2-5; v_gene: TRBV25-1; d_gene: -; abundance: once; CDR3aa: CASSGTGRSAQTQYF; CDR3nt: TGTGCCAGCAGTGGCACAGGGAGATCGGCTCAGACCCAGTACTTC
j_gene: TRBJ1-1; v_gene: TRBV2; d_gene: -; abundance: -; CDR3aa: CASSFVTEAFF; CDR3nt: TGTGCCAGCAGTTTTGTAACTGAAGCTTTCTTT